This TCR beta chain originates from a study of blood T cells in healthy people across ages. Points from the study as a whole: Diversity was higher, and naive CD4+ cells more numerous, in long-lived donors than in aged donors. Per million T cells, TCR beta diversity dropped roughly linearly as age increased.

Notes on this clonotype: Its antigen is not identified.

Through a sample-barcoded 5' primer and a J-beta primer mix, a second PCR was run for roughly 6 to 12 cycles. TCRdb ran MiXCR on the 5' RACE reads and lists one entry per CDR3 protein. The sample contains approximately 1.5 million distinct CDR3 sequences, roughly 30% of which appear only once. With 1 base clipped from V and 3 bases from J, the junction kept 7 bases outside the gene matches. Germline loops: CDR1 LNHNV, CDR2 YYDKDF (reference sequence). This CDR3 spans 18 amino acids. Donation came from healthy Caucasian individuals in Russia who were aged 6 to 90. The sample comprised blood. The sequence was obtained from a woman aged 25 to 39 in good health. V is TRBV15 and J is TRBJ2-1, with 12 bases fitting TRBD1. This CDR3 is CATSRGGTGGLGYNEQFF. DNA of the CDR3: TGTGCCACCAGCAGAGGGGGGACAGGGGGCCTCGGCTACAATGAGCAGTTCTTC.